The 26 T cell receptor beta chains below come from one sample, sequenced in a study of CD8 T cells in ankylosing spondylitis. TCRdb called the 5' RACE reads again in MiXCR, with one record for every CDR3 protein. Found here are 200,000 to 250,000 distinct CDR3 sequences, 8% to 10% of them singletons; the top ten hold roughly 5%. Sequencing was performed on blood, either unsorted or a sorted T cell fraction (not recorded which). Receptor source: a female donor with ankylosing spondylitis or in good health (not recorded which).

The V and J genes are TRBV29-1 and TRBJ2-7, with a tentative D call TRBD1 (6 bases). The CDR3 is 12 amino acids. The germline V and J ends were trimmed by 4 bases and 4 bases, with 11 bases remaining between them. Germline V lookup: CDR1 SQVTM, CDR2 ANQGSEA. The CDR3 DNA reads TGCAGCGTTGCAGGGGACGGTTACGAGCAGTACTTC. This gives the protein CSVAGDGYEQYF.

This clonotype was seen many times. This sequence joins TRBV7-2 and TRBJ2-2; D gene ambiguous. Germline V gene sequence: CDR1 SGHTA, CDR2 FQGNSA. Deletions cut 3 bases from V and 10 bases from J, with 12 bases between. This CDR3 region has 13 residues. The CDR3 sequence: CASSFSGRKELFF. CDR3 DNA sequence: TGTGCCAGCAGCTTTTCAGGCCGAAAGGAGCTGTTTTTT.

This clonotype came up many times. The genes are TRBV4-3 and TRBJ1-5; D call uncertain. Germline CDR1 LGHNA, CDR2 YSLEER. CDR3 length equals 14 residues. Deletions cut 3 bases from V and 7 bases from J, with 13 bases between. The CDR3 sequence is CASSHDSSRQPQHF. CDR3 sequence (DNA): TGCGCCAGCAGCCATGACTCATCAAGGCAGCCCCAGCATTTT.

This clonotype appeared many times. This chain connects TRBV27 to TRBJ2-7; D unresolved. In germline, CDR1 is MNHEY, CDR2 SMNVEV (reference sequence). The CDR3 runs 10 residues. The ends were cut back, 5 bases at V and 2 bases at J, with 1 base in the middle. CDR3 sequence reads: CASSAYEQYF. The CDR3 DNA reads as TGTGCCAGCAGTGCCTACGAGCAGTACTTC.

This clonotype has ten or more counts. The chain employs TRBV7-8 and TRBJ2-3; 10 bases match TRBD2. Germline V gene lookup returns CDR1 SGHVS and CDR2 FQNEAQ. With V trimmed by 1 base and J by 4 bases, 14 bases remained unmatched. This CDR3 region has 19 residues. CDR3 in DNA: TGTGCCAGCAGCTTAGGCCCCCCCGGACTAGCGGCCTCAGCAGATACGCAGTATTTT. Translated, it gives CASSLGPPGLAASADTQYF.

This clonotype was seen at least ten times. The chain carries TRBV20-1 and TRBJ2-3, with 8 positions matching TRBD2. CDR3 length equals 14 residues. The V gene end was trimmed by 1 base and the J gene end by 2 bases; junction bases not matched to a gene: 2. CDR1 DFQATT and CDR2 SNEGSKA come from the germline V gene (reference sequence). DNA for the CDR3: TGCAGTGCTAGAGCGGGAGGGGACACAGATACGCAGTATTTT. This codes for CSARAGGDTDTQYF.

At least ten counts were recorded for this clonotype. This may come from a read error, since a much larger clone is one base off. The chain uses TRBV7-2 and TRBJ2-7; maybe TRBD1 (5 bases). The CDR3 has 13 residues. Between the trimmed V and J ends, which lost 0 bases and 3 bases, there was a span of 6 bases. CDR1 is SGHTA and CDR2 is FQGNSA in the germline V gene. CDR3 loop: CASSLAQGYEQYF. CDR3 coding DNA: TGTGCCAGCAGCTTAGCGCAGGGCTACGAGCAGTACTTC.

This clonotype has just a few counts. One end of the junction fails to match germline, which may point to a read error. The V gene is TRBV7-9, the J gene TRBJ2-1; D uncertain. Germline V gene lookup returns CDR1 SEHNR and CDR2 FQNEAQ (reference sequence). The CDR3 runs to 13 residues. CDR3 residues: CASSFVGPNQQFF. In nucleotides, the CDR3 is TGTGCCAGCAGCTTTGTCGGACCCAATCAGCAGTTCTTC. The whole variable domain, remainder taken from reference TRBV7-9 and TRBJ2-1, is DTGVSQNPRHKITKRGQNVTFRCDPISEHNRLYWYRQTLGQGPEFLTYFQNEAQLEKSRLLSDRFSAERPKGSFSTLEIQRTEQGDSAMYLCASSFVGPNQQFFGPGTRLTVL.

This clonotype appeared many times. The chain has TRBV5-1 and TRBJ2-7; tentative D call: TRBD1 (5 bases). The V gene lost 4 bases and the J gene lost 2 bases, with 19 bases spanning the gap. Germline V lookup: CDR1 SGHRS, CDR2 YFSETQ. The CDR3 length is 16 residues. For the CDR3, the DNA is TGCGCCAGCAGCGCAGGGTACGGATCCTCAGCCTACGAGCAGTACTTC. The encoded protein is CASSAGYGSSAYEQYF. Combining the CDR3 with reference TRBV5-1 and TRBJ2-7 gives the whole variable domain KAGVTQTPRYLIKTRGQQVTLSCSPISGHRSVSWYQQTPGQGLQFLFEYFSETQRNKGNFPGRFSGRQFSNSRSEMNVSTLELGDSALYLCASSAGYGSSAYEQYFGPGTRLTVT.

The gene calls are TRBV28 and TRBJ2-1, with a tentative D call TRBD2 (6 bases). V was clipped by 10 bases and J by 5 bases, with 21 bases between them. CDR1 is MDHEN and CDR2 is SYDVKM in the germline V gene. The CDR3 sequence is 15 residues long. CDR3 coding DNA: TGTGCCACGGGGGACCGTCTCCTTGGGGACAATGAGCAGTTCTTC. Protein sequence: CATGDRLLGDNEQFF.

There are many counts of this clonotype. The CDR3 nucleotides are TGTGCCAGCAAATCCGGAGACAGACAAAAACTGTTTTTT. Translating it yields CASKSGDRQKLFF. The V gene is TRBV2, the J gene TRBJ1-4, with D possibly matching TRBD1 (5 bases). Germline V lookup: CDR1 SNHLY, CDR2 FYNNEI. V lost 7 bases to trimming and J lost 9 bases, with 15 bases between them. The CDR3 extends over 13 amino acids.

The chain carries TRBV20-1 and TRBJ2-5, with 7 positions matching TRBD1. The CDR3 is made up of 14 amino acids. Germline values: CDR1 DFQATT, CDR2 SNEGSKA (reference sequence). Trimming at V came to 3 bases and at J to 4 bases, leaving 8 bases not matched to a gene. CDR3 nucleotide sequence: TGCAGTGCTAGGGAAGGGGGCGGTCGAGAGACCCAGTACTTC. Residues: CSAREGGGRETQYF.

This clonotype occurred a few times. This chain links TRBV7-8 with TRBJ1-5; 10 bases agree with TRBD1. CDR1 and CDR2 (germline): SGHVS, FQNEAQ. The V and J ends lost 5 bases and 5 bases, in that order; junction bases with no gene match: 6. This CDR3 has 15 residues. The CDR3 coding sequence is TGTGCCAGCAGCCCCGGACAGGGGGTTGATCAGCCCCAGCATTTT. Its protein is CASSPGQGVDQPQHF. Full variable domain (remainder filled in from reference TRBV7-8 and TRBJ1-5): GAGVSQSPRYKVAKRGQDVALRCDPISGHVSLFWYQQALGQGPEFLTYFQNEAQLDKSGLPSDRFFAERPEGSVSTLKIQRTQQEDSAVYLCASSPGQGVDQPQHFGDGTRLSIL.

This clonotype was recorded many times. This sequence joins TRBV2 and TRBJ2-1; a possible D gene is TRBD1 (7 bases). The germline gives CDR1 SNHLY, CDR2 FYNNEI. Between the trimmed V and J ends, which lost 3 bases and 5 bases, there was a span of 17 bases. The CDR3 consists of 16 residues. The CDR3 DNA is TGTGCCAGCAGTGAGAGGAGGGCAGGGGGTAACAATGAGCAGTTCTTC. Translating it yields CASSERRAGGNNEQFF.

This clonotype was seen repeatedly, ten times or more. The genes are TRBV20-1 and TRBJ2-4, with a weak D call TRBD2 (6 bases). The CDR3 contains 12 residues. The V and J ends lost 6 bases and 0 bases respectively, with 6 bases between them. Germline V CDR1 and CDR2: DFQATT, SNEGSKA (reference sequence). The CDR3 nucleotides read TGCAGTGCGGGACTAGCCAAAAACATTCAGTACTTC. Its translation is CSAGLAKNIQYF.

This clonotype was seen at least ten times. This chain uses TRBV7-6 with TRBJ2-7, with 8 bases aligning to TRBD2. V lost 4 bases and J lost 4; bases outside the gene matches: 3. The CDR3 totals 13 residues. From germline, CDR1 is SGHVS and CDR2 FNYEAQ. The DNA of the CDR3 is TGTGCCAGCAGCTCGGGACTAGGATACGAGCAGTACTTC. It yields the protein CASSSGLGYEQYF.

The rearrangement links TRBV11-2 to TRBJ2-5, with TRBD2 matching 11 bases. The germline gives CDR1 SGHAT, CDR2 FQNNGV. This CDR3 contains 15 residues. J lost 0 bases, V lost 6 bases, and 3 bases had no gene match. CDR3 sequence reads: CASSTGLADQETQYF. The CDR3 nucleotides read TGTGCCAGCAGTACGGGACTAGCGGACCAAGAGACCCAGTACTTC. The full variable domain, rest sourced from reference TRBV11-2 and TRBJ2-5, is EAGVAQSPRYKIIEKRQSVAFWCNPISGHATLYWYQQILGQGPKLLIQFQNNGVVDDSQLPKDRFSAERLKGVDSTLKIQPAKLEDSAVYLCASSTGLADQETQYFGPGTRLLVL.

As DNA, the CDR3 is TGCAGTGCCACCCCCCGCGGGAGGGCCCCCAATGAGCAGTTCTTC. This sequence encodes CSATPRGRAPNEQFF. The rearrangement links TRBV20-1 to TRBJ2-1, with 9 positions matching TRBD2. Germline CDR1 is DFQATT and CDR2 is SNEGSKA (reference sequence). The CDR3 is 15 residues long. With V trimmed by 6 bases and J by 6 bases, 12 bases remained unmatched.

Comment on this clonotype: Given a much more abundant clone one base away, this may be a read error. The genes are TRBV7-9 and TRBJ2-7; D uncertain. This CDR3 contains 14 residues. V was trimmed by 5 bases and J by 0 bases, leaving 11 bases between them. Per germline, CDR1 SEHNR and CDR2 FQNEAQ (reference sequence). CDR3 loop: CASSARTLSYEQYF. CDR3 DNA: TGTGCCAGCAGCGCCAGGACCCTCTCCTACGAGCAGTACTTC.

This clonotype was recorded at least ten times. The rearrangement uses TRBV3-1 and TRBJ2-7, with no clear D. Trimming cost V 4 bases and J 0 bases, with 13 bases left between them. Germline V lookup: CDR1 LGHDT, CDR2 YNNKEL (reference sequence). The CDR3 totals 15 residues. CDR3 coding DNA: TGTGCCAGCAGCCTATCGACTGGAAGCTCCTACGAGCAGTACTTC. Its translation: CASSLSTGSSYEQYF.

This clonotype occurred many times. V gene TRBV19 combines with J gene TRBJ1-1; D ambiguous. The CDR3 has 14 amino acids. Trimming shortened V by 4 bases and J by 5 bases, and 14 bases separated the two germline ends. Germline V gene sequence: CDR1 LNHDA, CDR2 SQIVND (reference sequence). CDR3 residues: CASSTSRLGTEAFF. Written as DNA, the CDR3 is TGTGCCAGTAGTACTTCAAGACTTGGGACTGAAGCTTTCTTT.

At least ten counts were recorded for this clonotype. The chain recombines TRBV20-1 with TRBJ2-2; 10 nucleotides line up with TRBD2. Germline CDR1 and CDR2: DFQATT and SNEGSKA (reference sequence). V lost 0 bases, J lost 2 bases, and 9 bases stayed unmatched. CDR3 size: 18 residues. DNA of the CDR3: TGCAGTGCTAGAGATCCGGCTAGCGGGAGCGGAAACACCGGGGAGCTGTTTTTT. This gives the protein CSARDPASGSGNTGELFF.

A word on this clonotype: Given a much more abundant clone one base away, this may be a read error. The chain has TRBV10-3 and TRBJ1-1, with unresolved D. CDR1 ENHRY and CDR2 SYGVKD come from the germline V gene. The CDR3 totals 12 residues. CDR3 nucleotide sequence: TGTGCCATCAGCGGCAGTTACACTGAAGCTCTCTTT. Its protein is CAISGSYTEALF.

V usage is TRBV7-2 and J usage is TRBJ2-7; D is possibly TRBD2 (6 bases). The V gene lost 1 base and the J gene lost 6 bases, with 16 bases spanning the gap. From germline, CDR1 is SGHTA and CDR2 FQGNSA. The CDR3 totals 15 residues. CDR3 in DNA: TGTGCCAGCAGCTTAGATGGAGGGGCCAGTCTCGAGCAGTACTTC. It encodes CASSLDGGASLEQYF.

This clonotype has a handful of counts. The genes are TRBV15 and TRBJ1-2; maybe TRBD1 (5 bases). The germline V and J ends were trimmed by 1 base and 8 bases, with 17 bases remaining between them. The V gene's germline CDR1 is LNHNV and CDR2 YYDKDF (reference sequence). This CDR3 has 15 residues. The CDR3 DNA is TGTGCCACCAGCAGAGGCGGGGAGGGGTTGGGCGGCTACACCTTC. Amino acid sequence: CATSRGGEGLGGYTF. The variable domain in full, with the rest retrieved from reference TRBV15 and TRBJ1-2, is DAMVIQNPRYQVTQFGKPVTLSCSQTLNHNVMYWYQQKSSQAPKLLFHYYDKDFNNEADTPDNFQSRRPNTSFCFLDIRSPGLGDTAMYLCATSRGGEGLGGYTFGSGTRLTVV.

This clonotype was observed many times. The chain recombines TRBV27 with TRBJ2-7; D perhaps matches TRBD2 (6 bases). V was shortened by 6 bases and J by 6 bases, with 15 bases between the two germline ends. There are 13 residues in the CDR3. CDR1 is MNHEY, CDR2 SMNVEV, per germline (reference sequence). The CDR3 DNA reads as TGTGCCAGCAGCCCCAGACTAGTATCCGAGCAGTACTTC. It is translated as CASSPRLVSEQYF.